One and the same sample provided the 5 T cell receptor beta chains below, sequenced in a study of T cells after yellow fever vaccination (dated by TCRdb to the late 2010s). Libraries were made using 5' RACE. TCRdb shows the sequencer as Illumina NovaSeq 6000. TCRdb cleaned the public reads at Q25 with fastp, built clones with MiXCR and kept in-frame beta chains. Rows with a matching CDR3 protein are joined into one entry that keeps the most common DNA and genes. This sample comprises some 300,000 distinct CDR3 sequences, less than 9.5% of them detected only once. The ten largest clones capture about 3% of the sample. What the treatment or condition label conveys for this sample: live attenuated yellow fever vaccine strain. The sample here was CD4+ T cells sorted from PBMCs, taken 5 days after the yellow fever booster vaccination. The receptors were gathered from a man between 18 and 35 years old who received the YFV17D yellow fever vaccine.

This clonotype has only a few counts. The chain recombines TRBV12-3 or TRBV12-4 with TRBJ2-5; 8 bases agree with TRBD1. V lost 6 bases and J lost 1; bases outside the gene matches: 1. CDR3 size: 13 residues. This chain's CDR3 is CASRGQGQETQYF. Written as DNA, the CDR3 is TGTGCCAGCAGAGGACAGGGCCAAGAGACCCAGTACTTC.

This chain's CDR3 is CSATDSLNYGYTF. The CDR3 nucleotides read TGCAGTGCTACCGACAGTTTAAACTATGGCTACACCTTC. This chain joins TRBV20-1 and TRBJ1-2; the D gene is possibly TRBD1 (5 bases). In germline, CDR1 is DFQATT, CDR2 SNEGSKA (reference sequence). The germline V and J ends were trimmed by 4 bases and 2 bases, with 11 bases remaining between them. This CDR3 has 13 amino acids.

The chain joins TRBV4-1 to TRBJ1-2; D remains unclear. V lost 5 bases and J lost 3, with 10 bases in between. Germline CDR1 is MGHRA and CDR2 is YSYEKL. The CDR3 runs 13 residues. The CDR3 coding sequence is TGCGCCAGCAGCGGGAACAGAGACTATGGCTACACCTTC. This sequence encodes CASSGNRDYGYTF.

This clonotype was observed at least ten times. The V gene is TRBV29-1, the J gene TRBJ1-5, with unresolved D. Germline CDR1 is SQVTM and CDR2 is ANQGSEA. The V end lost 4 bases, the J end lost 6 bases, and 13 bases lay between the germline ends. This CDR3 is built from 13 residues. CDR3 DNA: TGCAGCGTTGTTGGCCAGCAAGGTCAGCCCCAGCATTTT. Translating gives CSVVGQQGQPQHF.

This clonotype was counted many times. The V and J genes are TRBV24-1 and TRBJ2-2, with 9 bases matching TRBD1. This CDR3 has 13 amino acids. The V and J ends lost 12 bases and 6 bases, in that order; junction bases with no gene match: 7. CDR1 and CDR2 (germline): KGHDR, SFDVKD. CDR3 nucleotide sequence: TGTGCCGCGACAGGGGGTTCATCCGGGGAGCTGTTTTTT. Its protein is CAATGGSSGELFF.